This TCR beta chain was identified during a study of blood T cells in healthy people across ages. V lost 3 bases and J 8 bases, leaving 16 bases between the germline ends. This CDR3 has 14 residues. For the second PCR, which ran for roughly 6 to 12 cycles, a sample-barcoded 5' primer and a J-beta primer mix were used. MiXCR, applied by TCRdb to the 5' RACE reads, yields one record per CDR3 protein. The data contain 790,000 or so distinct CDR3 sequences, about 56% of them singletons. About this clonotype: Its specificity is not known.

Per-sample PBMC isolation yielded at least 6.5 million cells. Study conclusions and caveats: A strong correlation was seen between TCR beta diversity and naive T cell percentage. Any changes in expanded clonotypes were possibly confounded, as donor CMV status remained unknown.

Source material: blood. This chain joins TRBV12-3 or TRBV12-4 and TRBJ1-2; no firm D call. The TCR was taken from a man aged 35 to 55 in good health. The CDR3 DNA follows: TGTGCCAGCAGTTTGGCGTCGGAAGCCTACGGCTACACCTTC. It specifies CASSLASEAYGYTF.